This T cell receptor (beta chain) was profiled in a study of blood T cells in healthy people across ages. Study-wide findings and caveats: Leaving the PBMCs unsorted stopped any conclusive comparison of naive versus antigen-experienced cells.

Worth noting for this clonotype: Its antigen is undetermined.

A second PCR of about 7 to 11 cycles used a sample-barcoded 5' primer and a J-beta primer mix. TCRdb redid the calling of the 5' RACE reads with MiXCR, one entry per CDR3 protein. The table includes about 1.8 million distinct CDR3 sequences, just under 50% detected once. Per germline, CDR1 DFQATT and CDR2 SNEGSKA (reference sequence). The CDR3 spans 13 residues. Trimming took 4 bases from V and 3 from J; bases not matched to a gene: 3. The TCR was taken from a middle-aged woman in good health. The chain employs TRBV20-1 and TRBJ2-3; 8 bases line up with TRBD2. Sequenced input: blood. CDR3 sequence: CSAIASGTDTQYF. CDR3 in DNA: TGCAGTGCTATCGCTAGCGGGACAGATACGCAGTATTTT.